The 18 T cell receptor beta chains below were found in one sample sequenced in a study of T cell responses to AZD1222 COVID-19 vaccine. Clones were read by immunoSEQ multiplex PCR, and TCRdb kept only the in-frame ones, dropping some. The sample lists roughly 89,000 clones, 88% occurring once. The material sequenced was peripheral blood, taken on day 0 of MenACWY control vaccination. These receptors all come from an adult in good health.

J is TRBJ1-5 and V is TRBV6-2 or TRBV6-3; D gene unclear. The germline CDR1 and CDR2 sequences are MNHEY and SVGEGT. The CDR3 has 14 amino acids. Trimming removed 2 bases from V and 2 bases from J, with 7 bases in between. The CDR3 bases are TGTGCCAGCAGTTACGTGCAGGGCAATCAGCCCCAGCATTTT. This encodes CASSYVQGNQPQHF.

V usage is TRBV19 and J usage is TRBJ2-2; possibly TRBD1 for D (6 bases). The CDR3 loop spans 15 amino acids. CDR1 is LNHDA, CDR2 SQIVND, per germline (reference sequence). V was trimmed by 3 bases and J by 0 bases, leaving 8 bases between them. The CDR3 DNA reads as TGTGCCAGTAGTATCCAGGGGACGAACACCGGGGAGCTGTTTTTT. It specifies CASSIQGTNTGELFF.

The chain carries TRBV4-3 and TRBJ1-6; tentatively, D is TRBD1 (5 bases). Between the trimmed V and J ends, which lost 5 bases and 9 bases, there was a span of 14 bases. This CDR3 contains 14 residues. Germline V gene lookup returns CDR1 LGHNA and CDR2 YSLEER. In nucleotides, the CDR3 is TGCGCCAGCAGCACCGGGACGGAGGGTTCACCCCTCCACTTT. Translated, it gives CASSTGTEGSPLHF.

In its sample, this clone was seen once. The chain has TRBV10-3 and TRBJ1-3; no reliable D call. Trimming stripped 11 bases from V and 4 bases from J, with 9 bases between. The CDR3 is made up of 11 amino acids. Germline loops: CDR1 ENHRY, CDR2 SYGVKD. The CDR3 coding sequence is TGTGCCTCCAACGGCGGAAACACCATATATTTT. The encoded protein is CASNGGNTIYF.

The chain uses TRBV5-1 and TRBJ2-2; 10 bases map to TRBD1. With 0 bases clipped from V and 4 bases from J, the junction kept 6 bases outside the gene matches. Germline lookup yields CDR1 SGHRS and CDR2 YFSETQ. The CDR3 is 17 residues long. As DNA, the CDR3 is TGCGCCAGCAGCTTGGACACAGGGACAGGGGTCACCGGGGAGCTGTTTTTT. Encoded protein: CASSLDTGTGVTGELFF.

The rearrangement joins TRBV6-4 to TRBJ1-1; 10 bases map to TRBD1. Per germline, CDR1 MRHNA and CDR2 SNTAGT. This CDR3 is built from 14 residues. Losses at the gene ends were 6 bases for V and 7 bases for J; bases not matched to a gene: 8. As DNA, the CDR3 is TGTGCCAGCAGCCTGACAGGGGGCGCGGATGAAGCTTTCTTT. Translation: CASSLTGGADEAFF.

For the CDR3, the DNA is TGTGCCAGCAGCCAATTAACTAGTAAGGCCAAAAACATTCAGTACTTC. Translating it yields CASSQLTSKAKNIQYF. V and J are TRBV5-8 and TRBJ2-4; D might be TRBD2 (5 bases). Germline lookup yields CDR1 SGHTS and CDR2 YDEGEE. CDR3 length: 16 amino acids. V lost 4 bases to trimming and J lost 1 base, with 15 bases between them.

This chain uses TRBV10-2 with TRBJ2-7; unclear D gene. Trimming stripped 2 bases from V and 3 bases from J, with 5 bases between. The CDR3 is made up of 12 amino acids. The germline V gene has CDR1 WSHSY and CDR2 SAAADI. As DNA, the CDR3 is TGCGCCAGCAGTGAGACACTCTACGAGCAGTACTTC. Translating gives CASSETLYEQYF.

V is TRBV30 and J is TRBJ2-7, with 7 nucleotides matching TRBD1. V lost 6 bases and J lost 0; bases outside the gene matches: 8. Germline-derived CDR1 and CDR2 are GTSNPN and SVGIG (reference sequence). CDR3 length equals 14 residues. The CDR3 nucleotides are TGTGCCTGTACACGTGGGACAGACTCCTACGAGCAGTACTTC. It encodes CACTRGTDSYEQYF.

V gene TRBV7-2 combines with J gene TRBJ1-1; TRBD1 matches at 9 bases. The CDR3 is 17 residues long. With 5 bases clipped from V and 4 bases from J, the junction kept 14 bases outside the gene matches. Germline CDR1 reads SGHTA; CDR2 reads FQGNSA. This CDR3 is CASSLRDRARSGTEAFF. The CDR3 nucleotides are TGTGCCAGCAGCCTCCGGGACAGGGCGAGGTCAGGCACTGAAGCTTTCTTT.

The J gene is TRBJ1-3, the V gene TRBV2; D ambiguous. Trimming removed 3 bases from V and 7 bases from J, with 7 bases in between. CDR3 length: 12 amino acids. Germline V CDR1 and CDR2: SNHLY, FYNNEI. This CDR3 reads CASSEQSNTIYF. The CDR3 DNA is TGTGCCAGCAGTGAGCAGAGTAACACCATATATTTT.

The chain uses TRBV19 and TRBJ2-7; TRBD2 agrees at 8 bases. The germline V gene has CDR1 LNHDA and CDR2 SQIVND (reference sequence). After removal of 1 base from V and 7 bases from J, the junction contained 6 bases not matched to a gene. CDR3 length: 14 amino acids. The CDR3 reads CASSIVGTRREQYF. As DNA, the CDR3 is TGTGCCAGTAGTATAGTGGGGACTAGAAGGGAGCAGTACTTC.

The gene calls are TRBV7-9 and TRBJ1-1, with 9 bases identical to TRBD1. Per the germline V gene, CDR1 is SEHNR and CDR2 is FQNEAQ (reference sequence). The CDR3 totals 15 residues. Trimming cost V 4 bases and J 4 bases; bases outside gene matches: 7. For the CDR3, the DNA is TGTGCCAGCAGCTCTCAGGGACAGGGTGGCACTGAAGCTTTCTTT. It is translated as CASSSQGQGGTEAFF.

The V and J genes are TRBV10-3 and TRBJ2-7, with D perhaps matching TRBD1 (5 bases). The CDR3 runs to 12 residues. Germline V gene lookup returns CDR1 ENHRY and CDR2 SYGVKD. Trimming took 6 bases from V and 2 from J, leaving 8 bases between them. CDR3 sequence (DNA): TGTGCCATCAGGGACAATGCCTACGAGCAGTACTTC. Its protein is CAIRDNAYEQYF.

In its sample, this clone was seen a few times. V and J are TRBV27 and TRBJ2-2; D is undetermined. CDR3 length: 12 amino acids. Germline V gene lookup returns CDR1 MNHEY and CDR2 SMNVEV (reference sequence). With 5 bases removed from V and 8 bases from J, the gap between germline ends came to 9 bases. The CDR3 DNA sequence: TGTGCCAGCAGTCCCCTCTTAGGGGAGCTGTTTTTT. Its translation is CASSPLLGELFF.

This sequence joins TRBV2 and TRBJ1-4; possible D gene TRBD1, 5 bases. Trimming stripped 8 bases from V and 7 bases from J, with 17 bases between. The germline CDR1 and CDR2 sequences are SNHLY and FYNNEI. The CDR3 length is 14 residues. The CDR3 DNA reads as TGTGCCAGCCCATTAGAGGGTACAGGTGAAAAACTGTTTTTT. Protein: CASPLEGTGEKLFF. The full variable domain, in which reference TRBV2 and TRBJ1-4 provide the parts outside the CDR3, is EPEVTQTPSHQVTQMGQEVILRCVPISNHLYFYWYRQILGQKVEFLVSFYNNEISEKSEIFDDQFSVERPDGSNFTLKIRSTKLEDSAMYFCASPLEGTGEKLFFGSGTQLSVL.

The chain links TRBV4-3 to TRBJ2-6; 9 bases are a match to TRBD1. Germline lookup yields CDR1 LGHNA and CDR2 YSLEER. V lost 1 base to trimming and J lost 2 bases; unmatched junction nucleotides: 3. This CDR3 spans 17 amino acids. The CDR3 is CASSQADRGTGANVLTF. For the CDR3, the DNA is TGCGCCAGCAGCCAAGCAGACAGGGGGACTGGGGCCAACGTCCTGACTTTC.

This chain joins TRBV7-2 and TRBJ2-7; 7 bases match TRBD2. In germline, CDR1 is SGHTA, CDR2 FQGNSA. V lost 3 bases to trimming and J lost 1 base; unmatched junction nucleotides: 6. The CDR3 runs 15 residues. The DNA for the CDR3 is TGTGCCAGCAGCTTCGATCGGGACTATTCCTACGAGCAGTACTTC. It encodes CASSFDRDYSYEQYF.